This T cell receptor (beta chain) is drawn from a study of siplizumab effects on memory and regulatory T cells. Study conclusions and caveats: Apparently more diverse than memory cells, naive T cells also seemed major alloresponse contributors. Siplizumab gave mappable alloreactive CD4+ clones an average Treg-derived fraction of under 70%, against roughly 29% in controls.

The data were produced by immunoSEQ multiplex PCR, yet TCRdb's version contains in-frame clones alone and is incomplete. The sample lists 100,000 to 120,000 clones, just under 95% seen once, with under 1.5% in the top ten. With respect to this clone: Its antigen is unidentified.

Between the trimmed V and J ends, which lost 4 bases and 0 bases, there was a span of 8 bases. The CDR3 loop spans 14 amino acids. CDR1 is KGHSY, CDR2 FQNENV, per germline. V and J are TRBV16 and TRBJ2-3; D not certain. The TCR originated in a human donor in good health. Source material: CD4+ T cells sorted from blood. The CDR3 sequence is CASSLRVSTDTQYF. The CDR3 DNA is TGTGCCAGCAGCCTCCGGGTTAGCACAGATACGCAGTATTTT. The whole variable domain, filled in from reference TRBV16 and TRBJ2-3, reads GEEVAQTPKHLVRGEGQKAKLYCAPIKGHSYVFWYQQVLKNEFKFLISFQNENVFDETGMPKERFSAKCLPNSPCSLEIQATKLEDSAVYFCASSLRVSTDTQYFGPGTRLTVL.